Listed below are T cell receptor beta chains from one sample, sequenced in a study of PD-1 blockade in classical Hodgkin lymphoma. Measured with immunoSEQ multiplex PCR; TCRdb has only the in-frame clones, and not every one. The table lists some 27,000 clones, 80% of them singletons. The specimen was peripheral blood mononuclear cells (PBMCs), collected before the fourth cycle of nivolumab. Receptor source: a human donor with classical Hodgkin lymphoma. Each CDR3 is given with its conserved first and last residue. Fields, in order: J gene, V gene, clone size, D gene, CDR3 protein, CDR3 DNA. D genes are given only for firm matches. Where a row states a size, it is once, few, many or the class of an expanded clone; other rows omit it.

J gene: TRBJ1-1; V gene: TRBV5-1; clone size: .; D gene: .; CDR3 protein: CASSLDQMNTEAFF; CDR3 DNA: TGCGCCAGCAGCTTGGATCAGATGAACACTGAAGCTTTCTTT
J gene: TRBJ1-2; V gene: TRBV28; clone size: .; D gene: .; CDR3 protein: CASSGTMELNYGYTF; CDR3 DNA: TGTGCCAGCAGCGGGACAATGGAATTAAACTATGGCTACACCTTC
J gene: TRBJ2-7; V gene: TRBV5-3; clone size: .; D gene: .; CDR3 protein: CARSERDQRHLAYEQYF; CDR3 DNA: TGTGCCAGAAGCGAACGGGATCAGAGACATTTAGCCTACGAGCAGTACTTC
J gene: TRBJ2-3; V gene: TRBV4-1; clone size: .; D gene: TRBD2; CDR3 protein: CASSQAGGRAVADTQYF; CDR3 DNA: TGCGCCAGCAGCCAAGCTGGCGGGAGGGCCGTAGCAGATACGCAGTATTTT
J gene: TRBJ1-1; V gene: TRBV6-1; clone size: .; D gene: .; CDR3 protein: CASRQDGNTEAFF; CDR3 DNA: TGTGCCTCTAGACAGGACGGAAACACTGAAGCTTTCTTT
J gene: TRBJ1-1; V gene: TRBV11-1; clone size: .; D gene: .; CDR3 protein: CASSFSAGLNTEAFF; CDR3 DNA: TGTGCCAGCAGCTTTTCAGCGGGCTTGAACACTGAAGCTTTCTTT
J gene: TRBJ1-5; V gene: TRBV5-8; clone size: .; D gene: .; CDR3 protein: CASNLDRDQPQHF; CDR3 DNA: TGTGCCAGCAACCTGGACAGAGATCAGCCCCAGCATTTT
J gene: TRBJ1-5; V gene: TRBV4-2; clone size: .; D gene: .; CDR3 protein: CASSQDASPDQPQHF; CDR3 DNA: TGTGCCAGCAGCCAAGATGCCTCCCCCGATCAGCCCCAGCATTTT
J gene: TRBJ2-2; V gene: TRBV11-3; clone size: .; D gene: .; CDR3 protein: CASSPRTGELFF; CDR3 DNA: TGTGCCAGCAGCCCCCGGACCGGGGAGCTGTTTTTT
J gene: TRBJ1-1; V gene: TRBV5-1; clone size: .; D gene: TRBD1; CDR3 protein: CASSPDPGQAYEAFF; CDR3 DNA: TGCGCCAGCAGCCCGGACCCGGGACAGGCCTATGAAGCTTTCTTT
J gene: TRBJ2-7; V gene: TRBV27; clone size: few; D gene: TRBD2; CDR3 protein: CASRRLAGGSEQYF; CDR3 DNA: TGTGCCAGCAGACGACTAGCGGGAGGTAGCGAGCAGTACTTC
J gene: TRBJ1-1; V gene: TRBV13; clone size: .; D gene: .; CDR3 protein: CASSLDRTHEAFF; CDR3 DNA: TGTGCCAGCAGCTTAGACAGGACCCATGAAGCTTTCTTT
J gene: TRBJ2-5; V gene: TRBV5-4; clone size: .; D gene: .; CDR3 protein: CASSLGTVKETQYF; CDR3 DNA: TGTGCCAGCAGCTTGGGGACGGTTAAAGAGACCCAGTACTTC
J gene: TRBJ2-7; V gene: TRBV29-1; clone size: .; D gene: .; CDR3 protein: CSVDLILLWATRDCEQYF; CDR3 DNA: TGCAGCGTTGACCTTATACTATTGTGGGCCACGCGGGATTGCGAGCAGTACTTC
J gene: TRBJ2-3; V gene: TRBV7-2; clone size: few; D gene: TRBD2; CDR3 protein: CASSSGLVKDTQYF; CDR3 DNA: TGTGCCAGCAGCTCCGGACTAGTGAAAGATACGCAGTATTTT
J gene: TRBJ2-2; V gene: TRBV19; clone size: .; D gene: TRBD2; CDR3 protein: CASRSSGRATGELFF; CDR3 DNA: TGTGCCAGTAGGTCTAGCGGGAGGGCAACCGGGGAGCTGTTTTTT
J gene: TRBJ2-3; V gene: TRBV5-6; clone size: .; D gene: .; CDR3 protein: CASSPRPTDTQYF; CDR3 DNA: TGTGCCAGCAGCCCTCGTCCCACAGATACGCAGTATTTT
J gene: TRBJ1-5; V gene: TRBV19; clone size: .; D gene: .; CDR3 protein: CASSWEPGNQPQHF; CDR3 DNA: TGTGCCAGTAGTTGGGAGCCTGGCAATCAGCCCCAGCATTTT
J gene: TRBJ2-6; V gene: TRBV19; clone size: .; D gene: TRBD1; CDR3 protein: CASTLGTGGAGANVLTF; CDR3 DNA: TGTGCCAGTACTCTGGGGACAGGGGGAGCTGGGGCCAACGTCCTGACTTTC
J gene: TRBJ2-3; V gene: TRBV29-1; clone size: .; D gene: TRBD1; CDR3 protein: CSVVTGDTDTQYF; CDR3 DNA: TGCAGCGTCGTGACAGGGGACACAGATACGCAGTATTTT
J gene: TRBJ2-7; V gene: TRBV14; clone size: once; D gene: TRBD2; CDR3 protein: CASSVNVVSGRWGEQYF; CDR3 DNA: TGTGCCAGCAGCGTGAATGTAGTGAGCGGGAGGTGGGGCGAGCAGTACTTC
J gene: TRBJ2-7; V gene: TRBV6-1; clone size: .; D gene: .; CDR3 protein: CASSSTESSYEQYF; CDR3 DNA: TGTGCCAGCAGTTCTACAGAGAGCTCCTACGAGCAGTACTTC
J gene: TRBJ2-7; V gene: TRBV28; clone size: .; D gene: TRBD2; CDR3 protein: CASSPIAAGGMSEQYF; CDR3 DNA: TGTGCCAGCAGCCCCATTGCAGCGGGAGGAATGAGCGAGCAGTACTTC
J gene: TRBJ2-7; V gene: TRBV18; clone size: .; D gene: .; CDR3 protein: CASSPPYPRANEQYF; CDR3 DNA: TGTGCCAGCTCACCACCGTATCCTCGGGCGAACGAGCAGTACTTC
J gene: TRBJ1-3; V gene: TRBV5-1; clone size: .; D gene: .; CDR3 protein: CASSLGTGGNTIYF; CDR3 DNA: TGCGCCAGCAGCCTCGGGACCGGCGGAAACACCATATATTTT
J gene: TRBJ1-1; V gene: TRBV5-1; clone size: .; D gene: TRBD1; CDR3 protein: CASSIMTGGLNTEAFF; CDR3 DNA: TGCGCCAGCAGCATCATGACAGGGGGTTTGAACACTGAAGCTTTCTTT
J gene: TRBJ2-5; V gene: TRBV27; clone size: few; D gene: .; CDR3 protein: CASSFSGGQETQYF; CDR3 DNA: TGTGCCAGCAGTTTTAGCGGAGGTCAAGAGACCCAGTACTTC
J gene: TRBJ2-5; V gene: TRBV7-8; clone size: .; D gene: TRBD1; CDR3 protein: CASSLLTGGETQYF; CDR3 DNA: TGTGCCAGCAGCTTACTGACAGGGGGAGAGACCCAGTACTTC
J gene: TRBJ2-1; V gene: TRBV7-9; clone size: .; D gene: .; CDR3 protein: CASSLAGGIYNEQFF; CDR3 DNA: TGTGCCAGCAGCTTAGCGGGTGGCATCTACAATGAGCAGTTCTTC
J gene: TRBJ1-1; V gene: TRBV9; clone size: .; D gene: .; CDR3 protein: CASSVAGAGTEAFF; CDR3 DNA: TGTGCCAGCAGCGTAGCAGGGGCTGGCACTGAAGCTTTCTTT
J gene: TRBJ2-6; V gene: TRBV5-1; clone size: .; D gene: .; CDR3 protein: CASSLEGGSGANVLTF; CDR3 DNA: TGCGCCAGCAGCCTAGAGGGGGGCTCTGGGGCCAACGTCCTGACTTTC
J gene: TRBJ1-1; V gene: TRBV27; clone size: .; D gene: .; CDR3 protein: CASMNLRNEAFF; CDR3 DNA: TGTGCCAGCATGAATCTCAGGAATGAAGCTTTCTTT
J gene: TRBJ2-7; V gene: TRBV7-8; clone size: .; D gene: .; CDR3 protein: CASSLGAATYEQYF; CDR3 DNA: TGTGCCAGCAGCTTAGGGGCAGCTACCTACGAGCAGTACTTC
J gene: TRBJ2-7; V gene: TRBV18; clone size: .; D gene: TRBD1; CDR3 protein: CASSPGQGASEQYF; CDR3 DNA: TGTGCCAGCTCACCGGGACAGGGGGCGTCGGAGCAGTACTTC
J gene: TRBJ2-7; V gene: TRBV5-1; clone size: .; D gene: TRBD1; CDR3 protein: CASSNTGVPYEQYF; CDR3 DNA: TGCGCCAGCAGCAACACAGGGGTACCCTACGAGCAGTACTTC
J gene: TRBJ1-3; V gene: TRBV6-5; clone size: .; D gene: TRBD1; CDR3 protein: CASSYSGDSGNTIYF; CDR3 DNA: TGTGCCAGCAGTTACTCGGGGGACAGCGGAAACACCATATATTTT
J gene: TRBJ2-7; V gene: TRBV5-1; clone size: .; D gene: TRBD2; CDR3 protein: CASSWGLAGAPHSYEQYF; CDR3 DNA: TGCGCCAGCAGCTGGGGACTAGCGGGAGCTCCCCACTCCTACGAGCAGTACTTC